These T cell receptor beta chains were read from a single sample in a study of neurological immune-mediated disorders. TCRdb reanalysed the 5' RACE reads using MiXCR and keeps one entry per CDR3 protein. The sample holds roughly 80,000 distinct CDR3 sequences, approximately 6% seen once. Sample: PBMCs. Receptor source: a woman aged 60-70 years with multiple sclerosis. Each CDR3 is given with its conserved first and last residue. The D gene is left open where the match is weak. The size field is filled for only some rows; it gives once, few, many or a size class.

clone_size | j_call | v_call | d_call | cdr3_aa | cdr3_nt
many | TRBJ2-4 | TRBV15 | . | CATSRLRTGSDYIQYF | TGTGCCACCAGCAGACTCCGTACGGGGAGCGATTACATTCAGTACTTC
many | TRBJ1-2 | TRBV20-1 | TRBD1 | CSARWGTGLYGYTF | TGCAGTGCTAGATGGGGGACAGGCCTCTATGGCTACACCTTC
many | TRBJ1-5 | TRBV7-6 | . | CASSEGGLNNQPQHF | TGTGCCAGCAGCGAGGGAGGGCTGAATAATCAGCCCCAGCATTTT
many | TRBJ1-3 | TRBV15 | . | CATSREGAGGNTIYF | TGTGCCACCAGCAGAGAAGGGGCGGGAGGAAACACCATATATTTT
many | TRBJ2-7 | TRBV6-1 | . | CASSEVVGYEQYF | TGTGCCAGCAGTGAAGTTGTAGGCTACGAGCAGTACTTC
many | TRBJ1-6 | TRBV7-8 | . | CASSASGPNSPLHF | TGTGCCAGCAGCGCGTCGGGACCGAATTCACCCCTCCACTTT
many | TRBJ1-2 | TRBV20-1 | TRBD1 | CSARPNRGLYGYTF | TGCAGTGCTAGACCGAACAGGGGGCTCTATGGCTACACCTTC
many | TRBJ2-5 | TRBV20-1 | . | CSARLGLETQYF | TGCAGTGCTAGATTGGGGTTGGAGACCCAGTACTTC
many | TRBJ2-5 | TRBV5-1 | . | CASSLDRPSDRETQYF | TGCGCCAGCAGCTTGGATCGGCCTAGCGATCGGGAGACCCAGTACTTC
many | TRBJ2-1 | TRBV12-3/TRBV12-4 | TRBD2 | CASSLTSGVNEQFF | TGTGCCAGCAGTTTGACTAGCGGGGTCAATGAGCAGTTCTTC
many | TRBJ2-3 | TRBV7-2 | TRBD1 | CASSPDRGRDTQYF | TGTGCCAGCAGCCCGGACAGGGGGAGGGATACGCAGTATTTT
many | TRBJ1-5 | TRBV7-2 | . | CASSLVSQPNQPQHF | TGTGCCAGCAGCTTAGTGTCGCAGCCCAATCAGCCCCAGCATTTT
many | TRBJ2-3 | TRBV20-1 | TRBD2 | CSASPSGRTDTQYF | TGCAGTGCTAGCCCTAGCGGGAGGACAGATACGCAGTATTTT
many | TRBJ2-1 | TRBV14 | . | CASSQPRRAGGPSSYNEQFF | TGTGCCAGCAGTCAGCCAAGAAGGGCCGGGGGCCCGAGCTCCTACAATGAGCAGTTCTTC
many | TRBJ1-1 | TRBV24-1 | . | CATSTGTPRGAFF | TGTGCCACCAGCACCGGGACGCCGAGGGGAGCTTTCTTT
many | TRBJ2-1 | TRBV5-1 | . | CASSFTGASERGQFF | TGCGCCAGCAGCTTCACTGGGGCGTCAGAGAGAGGGCAGTTCTTC
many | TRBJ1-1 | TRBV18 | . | CASSRDGNTEAFF | TGTGCCAGCTCCCGGGACGGTAACACTGAAGCTTTCTTT
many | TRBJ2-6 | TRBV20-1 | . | CSARSDRASGANVLTF | TGCAGTGCTAGAAGTGACAGAGCCTCTGGGGCCAACGTCCTGACTTTC
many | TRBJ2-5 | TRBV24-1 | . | CATSDPRGIGAPQETQYF | TGTGCCACCAGTGATCCGCGGGGTATTGGCGCACCCCAAGAGACCCAGTACTTC
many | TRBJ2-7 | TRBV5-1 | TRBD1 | CASSLGDRGFYEQYF | TGCGCCAGCAGCTTGGGAGACAGGGGGTTCTACGAGCAGTACTTC
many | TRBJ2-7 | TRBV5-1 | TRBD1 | CASSFGTGGEQYF | TGCGCCAGCAGCTTCGGAACAGGGGGAGAGCAGTACTTC
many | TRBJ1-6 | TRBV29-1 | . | CSVSSSYNSPLHF | TGCAGCGTCAGTAGCTCCTATAATTCACCCCTCCACTTT
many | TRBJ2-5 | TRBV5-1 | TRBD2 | CASSFRGGGETQYF | TGCGCCAGCAGCTTTCGCGGGGGAGGAGAGACCCAGTACTTC
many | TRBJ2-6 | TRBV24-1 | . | CATSDSSGPSGANVLTF | TGTGCCACCAGTGATTCCTCAGGGCCATCTGGGGCCAACGTCCTGACTTTC
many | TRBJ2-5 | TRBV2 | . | CASMVFSMETQYF | TGTGCCAGCATGGTTTTTAGCATGGAGACCCAGTACTTC
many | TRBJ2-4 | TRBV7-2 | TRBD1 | CASSLGPDRGTIRYF | TGTGCCAGCAGCTTAGGACCGGACAGGGGCACGATACGGTACTTC
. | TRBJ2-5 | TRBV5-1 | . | CASSRKDGETQYF | TGCGCCAGCAGCCGGAAAGACGGAGAGACCCAGTACTTC
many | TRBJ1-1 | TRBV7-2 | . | CASSLQMLDTEAFF | TGTGCCAGCAGCCTGCAGATGTTGGACACTGAAGCTTTCTTT
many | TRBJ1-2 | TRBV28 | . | CASSPGGLSYGYTF | TGTGCCAGCAGCCCTGGTGGCCTTAGCTATGGCTACACCTTC
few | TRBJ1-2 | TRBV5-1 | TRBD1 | CASSSAGQGAQGYTF | TGCGCCAGCAGCTCCGCAGGACAGGGGGCGCAGGGCTACACCTTC
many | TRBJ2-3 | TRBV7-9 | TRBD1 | CASSPSSGQGADTQYF | TGTGCCAGCAGCCCTAGCAGTGGACAGGGGGCCGATACGCAGTATTTT
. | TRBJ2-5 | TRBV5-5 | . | CASSRVGQETQYF | TGTGCCAGCAGCAGGGTCGGTCAAGAGACCCAGTACTTC
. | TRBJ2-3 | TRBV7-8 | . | CASSPRRRDTQYF | TGTGCCAGCAGCCCCCGCCGGAGAGATACGCAGTATTTT
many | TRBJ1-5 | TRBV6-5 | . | CASSYSYPSGQPQHF | TGTGCCAGCAGTTACTCTTACCCCTCGGGTCAGCCCCAGCATTTT
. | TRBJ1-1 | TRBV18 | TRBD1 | CASSVGQANTEAFF | TGTGCCAGCTCGGTGGGACAGGCGAACACTGAAGCTTTCTTT
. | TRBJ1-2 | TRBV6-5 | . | CASSYEVNSYGYTF | TGTGCCAGCAGTTACGAGGTGAACAGCTATGGCTACACCTTC
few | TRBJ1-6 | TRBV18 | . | CASSPGQWDSPLHF | TGTGCCAGCTCACCAGGGCAGTGGGATTCACCCCTCCACTTT
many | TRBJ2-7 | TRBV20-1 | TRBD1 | CSAKTGPYEQYF | TGCAGTGCGAAGACAGGGCCCTACGAGCAGTACTTC
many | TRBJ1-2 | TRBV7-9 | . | CASSLEGTPHGYTF | TGTGCCAGCAGCTTAGAAGGTACACCACATGGCTACACCTTC
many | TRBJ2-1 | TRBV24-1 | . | CATSDARGDNEQFF | TGTGCCACCAGTGATGCAAGGGGGGACAATGAGCAGTTCTTC
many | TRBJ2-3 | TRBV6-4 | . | CASSSTEDTQYF | TGTGCCAGCAGTTCTACGGAAGATACGCAGTATTTT
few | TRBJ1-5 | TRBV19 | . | CASSFIPSNQPQHF | TGTGCCAGTAGTTTCATTCCGAGCAATCAGCCCCAGCATTTT
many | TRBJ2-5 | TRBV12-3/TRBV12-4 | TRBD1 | CASRLQGGLIGETQYF | TGTGCCAGCAGACTACAGGGGGGTCTAATAGGAGAGACCCAGTACTTC